The 8 T cell receptor beta chains presented below share a single source sample, sequenced in a study of identical twins (dated by TCRdb to the mid-2010s). Library generation was performed with 5' RACE. TCRdb names Illumina HiSeq 2000 as the instrument used. In TCRdb, the public reads were trimmed at Q25 with fastp and aligned with MiXCR, with productive beta chains retained. For every CDR3 protein sequence, its rows merge into one entry that carries the most common genes and DNA. The sample table contains 1.5 million or so distinct CDR3 sequences; only one count was recorded for 32% of them. The ten biggest clones cover approximately 0.29% of the sample. Sequencing was done on a sample of cord blood. Source of these receptors: a newborn girl in good health.

The V and J genes are TRBV10-3 and TRBJ1-2; weak D call: TRBD1 (5 bases). Per the germline V gene, CDR1 is ENHRY and CDR2 is SYGVKD. V lost 6 bases and J 0 bases, leaving 11 bases between the germline ends. The CDR3 totals 14 residues. The CDR3 sequence: CAIRPRVANYGYTF. CDR3 coding DNA: TGTGCCATCAGGCCCAGGGTCGCTAACTATGGCTACACCTTC.

The chain carries TRBV7-2 and TRBJ2-1, with D perhaps matching TRBD1 or TRBD2 (5 bases each). Germline V CDR1 and CDR2: SGHTA, FQGNSA. The CDR3 has 15 amino acids. Trimming took 8 bases from V and 1 from J, leaving 15 bases between them. The CDR3 sequence: CASRERGNSYNEQFF. The CDR3 DNA reads TGTGCCAGCCGCGAGAGGGGAAATTCCTACAATGAGCAGTTCTTC.

The chain couples TRBV2 to TRBJ2-7, with TRBD2 matching over 16 bases. The V and J ends lost 6 bases and 2 bases, in that order; junction bases with no gene match: 13. The CDR3 runs to 19 residues. Germline CDR1 and CDR2: SNHLY and FYNNEI. CDR3 sequence (DNA): TGTGCCAGCAGCCAGGGGGGACTAGCGGGAGGGCAAGTTCCCTACGAGCAGTACTTC. As protein: CASSQGGLAGGQVPYEQYF.

This chain joins TRBV27 and TRBJ1-1; D is possibly TRBD1 (6 bases). V was trimmed by 6 bases and J by 7 bases, leaving 15 bases between them. Germline loops: CDR1 MNHEY, CDR2 SMNVEV (reference sequence). The CDR3 is 13 amino acids. The CDR3 loop reads CASRPREGGEAFF. The CDR3 DNA reads TGTGCCAGCAGACCGAGGGAAGGGGGTGAAGCTTTCTTT.

V usage is TRBV29-1 and J usage is TRBJ2-1; the match to TRBD2 covers 9 bases. The J call is in doubt because the DNA end fits TRBJ2-7 better. The CDR3 contains 13 residues. Looked up from germline, CDR1 is SQVTM and CDR2 is ANQGSEA. CDR3 sequence: CSAQRGDYNEQYF. CDR3 DNA sequence: TGCAGCGCCCAGCGGGGGGACTACAATGAGCAGTACTTC.

This clonotype was detected once. At one boundary the junction diverges from the germline segment, which might be a read error. The chain combines TRBV30 with TRBJ1-2; 7 nucleotides match TRBD1. The CDR3 totals 15 residues. Germline-derived CDR1 and CDR2 are GTSNPN and SVGIG (reference sequence). CDR3 protein: CARRSQGEANYGYTF. The CDR3 DNA reads TGTGCCCGGAGGAGCCAGGGGGAGGCTAACTATGGCTACACCTTC.

This clonotype showed up many times. The rearrangement uses TRBV20-1 and TRBJ1-2, with D tentatively TRBD1 (5 bases). This CDR3 contains 12 residues. Trimming stripped 6 bases from V and 1 base from J, with 9 bases between. Germline assignment: CDR1 DFQATT and CDR2 SNEGSKA (reference sequence). DNA of the CDR3: TGCAGTGCCACACAGGTTAACTATGGCTACACCTTC. This encodes CSATQVNYGYTF.

This clonotype has only a few counts. The gene calls are TRBV3-1 and TRBJ2-1; no clear D gene. The CDR3 is 15 amino acids. V shed 0 bases and J shed 6 bases, with 12 bases lying between them. Germline lookup yields CDR1 LGHDT and CDR2 YNNKEL (reference sequence). The CDR3 DNA reads as TGTGCCAGCAGCCAAGATCCAAAGGGCCTCAATGAGCAGTTCTTC. It specifies CASSQDPKGLNEQFF.